This T cell receptor (beta chain) comes out of a study of cytomegalovirus exposure and HLA in healthy donors. The donors, nominally healthy at sampling, likely had unrecorded immune exposures. Study-level points and caveats: Three CMV-associated chains proved CMV antigen-specific in vitro. Later work showed greater clonal expansion in HLA-associated TCR beta chains than in equally common others. TCR association rates varied by HLA locus in a later analysis, with DRB1 highest and HLA-C lowest.

A multiplex PCR was run with 60 Vbeta primers and 13 Jbeta primers. Some clones are missing from TCRdb's copy, which holds only in-frame ones; the method was immunoSEQ multiplex PCR. This sample has about 160,000 clones; more than 65% occur once, and the top ten carry 9% to 10%. A word on this clone: Antigen unknown.

CDR1 SEHNR and CDR2 FQNEAQ come from the germline V gene (reference sequence). This CDR3 has 15 residues. V lost 7 bases and J lost 4; bases outside the gene matches: 8. The sample comprised PBMCs. This TCR came from a man younger than 35 in good health and CMV-seropositive. This chain uses TRBV7-9 with TRBJ1-3, with 9 bases fitting TRBD1. DNA for the CDR3: TGTGCCAGCACCAACAGGGACAGGGCAGGAAACACCATATATTTT. Its translation is CASTNRDRAGNTIYF.